The 2 T cell receptor beta chains below all came from one sample that was sequenced in a study of vaccination and CD4 T cells after COVID-19. Sequenced with the Oncomine TCR Beta short-read assay was DNA taken from cultured CD4+ T cells. From the PCR reads, TCRdb called clonotypes with MiXCR, one entry per CDR3 protein. The profile shows under 6,500 distinct CDR3 sequences, around two fifths of them singletons. This sample's treatment: approximately 9-day PBMC culture with coronavirus spike peptide pools or control peptides (ViraFEST assay). Antigens for these TCRs are unknown. Sequencing used CD4+ T cells from blood, cultured in vitro. Source of these receptors: a human donor who had recovered from COVID-19.

This clonotype was seen only a few times. This chain joins TRBV20-1 and TRBJ1-5, with D possibly TRBD1 on 5 matching bases. Trimming cost V 6 bases and J 3 bases, with 12 bases left between them. In germline, CDR1 is DFQATT, CDR2 SNEGSKA (reference sequence). This CDR3 comprises 13 residues. The CDR3 DNA is TGCAGTGCGGGGGGGGGACTCAATCAGCCCCAGCATTTT. Translating it yields CSAGGGLNQPQHF.

The chain carries TRBV29-1 and TRBJ2-5; weak D call: TRBD1 (5 bases). CDR1 is SQVTM, CDR2 ANQGSEA, per germline. The CDR3 runs 15 residues. V lost 6 bases to trimming and J lost 4 bases, with 21 bases between them. The CDR3, as DNA: TGCAGCGTCGTACGGTGGACAAGCCTCGGAGAGACCCAGTACTTC. It codes for CSVVRWTSLGETQYF.